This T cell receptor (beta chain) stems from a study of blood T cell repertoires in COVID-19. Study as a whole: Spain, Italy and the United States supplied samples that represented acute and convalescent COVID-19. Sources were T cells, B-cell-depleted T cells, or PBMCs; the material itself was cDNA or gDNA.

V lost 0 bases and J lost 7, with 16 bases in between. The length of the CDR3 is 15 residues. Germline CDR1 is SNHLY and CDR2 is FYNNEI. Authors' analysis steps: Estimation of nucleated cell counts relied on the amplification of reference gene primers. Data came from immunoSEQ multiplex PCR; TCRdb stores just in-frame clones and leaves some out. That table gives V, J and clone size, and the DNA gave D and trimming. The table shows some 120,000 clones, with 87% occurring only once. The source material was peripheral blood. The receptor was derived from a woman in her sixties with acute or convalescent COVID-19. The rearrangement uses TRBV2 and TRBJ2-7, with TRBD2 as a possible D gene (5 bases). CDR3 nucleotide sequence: TGTGCCAGCAGTGAAGCGGCGGCCCGGGGAATAGAGCAGTACTTC. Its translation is CASSEAAARGIEQYF.